This entry describes one TCR beta chain. Antigen: not known. The template was genomic DNA from peripheral blood, not RNA. The germline V gene has CDR1 SGHDT and CDR2 YYEEEE. The CDR3 is 16 residues long. The trim removed 3 bases at V and 4 bases at J, leaving 12 bases unmatched. This record comes from a study of T cell repertoires in aging, cancer and after chemotherapy. At the level of the study: Approximately 9 million TCR reads made up the full dataset. General study results and limits: Loss of evenness, beyond lost richness, contributed to age-related TCR diversity decline in cancer patients.

TRB rearrangements spanning V, D and J were amplified using mixed TRB-A/B primers. One entry per CDR3 protein, called by TCRdb with MiXCR from the multiplex PCR reads. The data show 10,000 to 15,000 distinct CDR3 sequences, with roughly 32% seen just once and around a tenth held by the top ten. The chain carries TRBV5-6 and TRBJ1-1; 7 bases are a match to TRBD1. This clonotype was sampled from a human donor in good health. The donor label of this sample is uncertain. Sequencing was carried out using blood. CDR3 sequence reads: CASSWGDSRRGTEAFF. As DNA, the CDR3 is TGTGCCAGCAGCTGGGGGGACAGTCGCCGGGGCACTGAAGCTTTCTTT.